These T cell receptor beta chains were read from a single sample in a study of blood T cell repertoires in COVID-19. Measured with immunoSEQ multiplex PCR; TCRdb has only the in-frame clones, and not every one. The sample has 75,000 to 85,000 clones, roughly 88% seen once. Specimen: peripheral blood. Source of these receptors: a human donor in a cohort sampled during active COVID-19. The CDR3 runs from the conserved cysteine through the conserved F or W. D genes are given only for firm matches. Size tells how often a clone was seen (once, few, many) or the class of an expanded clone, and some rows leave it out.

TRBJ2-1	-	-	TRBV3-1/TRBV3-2	CASSPTGNHNEQFF	TGTGCCAGCAGCCCTACAGGGAACCACAATGAGCAGTTCTTC
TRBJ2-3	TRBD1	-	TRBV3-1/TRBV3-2	CASSPGGQGHGTQYF	TGTGCCAGCAGCCCCGGGGGACAGGGACATGGTACGCAGTATTTT
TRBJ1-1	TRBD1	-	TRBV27	CASRNRGYTEAFF	TGTGCCAGCAGAAACAGGGGGTACACTGAAGCTTTCTTT
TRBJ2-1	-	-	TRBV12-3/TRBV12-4	CASSTSPYNEQFF	TGTGCCAGCAGTACTAGCCCCTACAATGAGCAGTTCTTC
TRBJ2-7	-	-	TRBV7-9	CARLDRRVRFYEQYF	TGTGCCAGATTAGACCGCAGGGTGCGGTTCTACGAGCAGTACTTC
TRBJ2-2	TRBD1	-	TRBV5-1	CASSRGQGSTGELFF	TGCGCCAGCAGCCGAGGACAGGGATCCACCGGGGAGCTGTTTTTT
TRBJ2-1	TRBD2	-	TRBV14	CASSHTPGRGTYNEQFF	TGTGCCAGCAGCCACACACCTGGGAGGGGCACCTACAATGAGCAGTTCTTC
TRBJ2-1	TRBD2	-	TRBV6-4	CASRRTSGGYSYNEQFF	TGTGCCAGCAGACGGACTAGCGGCGGTTATTCCTACAATGAGCAGTTCTTC
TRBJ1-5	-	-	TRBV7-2	CASSFEGFGQPQHF	TGTGCCAGCAGCTTCGAGGGTTTTGGGCAGCCCCAGCATTTT
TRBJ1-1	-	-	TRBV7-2	CASSFSGRNTEAFF	TGTGCCAGCAGCTTTTCAGGGCGGAACACTGAAGCTTTCTTT
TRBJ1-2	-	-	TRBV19	CASSPRTTYGYTF	TGTGCCAGTAGTCCCAGGACAACCTATGGCTACACCTTC
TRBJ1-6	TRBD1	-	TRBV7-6	CASNISWTGSSSYNSPLHF	TGTGCCAGCAACATCAGCTGGACAGGATCAAGCTCCTATAATTCACCCCTCCACTTT
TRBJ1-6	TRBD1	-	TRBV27	CASSWGTANNSPLHF	TGTGCCAGCAGTTGGGGGACAGCAAATAATTCACCCCTCCACTTT
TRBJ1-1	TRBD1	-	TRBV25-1	CASSEYRGIKAFF	TGTGCCAGCAGTGAATACAGGGGGATCAAAGCTTTCTTT
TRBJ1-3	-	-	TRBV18	CASSPAQGTNTIYF	TGTGCCAGCTCACCCGCTCAGGGGACAAACACCATATATTTT
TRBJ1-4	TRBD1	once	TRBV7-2	CASSPTGVGEKLFF	TGTGCCAGCAGCCCGACAGGGGTGGGTGAAAAACTGTTTTTT
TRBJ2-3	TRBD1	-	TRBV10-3	CAIRRGPDTDTQYF	TGTGCCATCAGGAGGGGGCCGGACACAGATACGCAGTATTTT
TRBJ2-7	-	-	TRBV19	CASSMSGGGGLYEQYF	TGTGCCAGTAGTATGTCAGGAGGGGGCGGATTATACGAGCAGTACTTC
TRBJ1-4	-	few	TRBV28	CASSPSSEKLFF	TGTGCCAGCAGTCCTTCTAGTGAAAAACTGTTTTTT
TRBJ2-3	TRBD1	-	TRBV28	CASSLGTGGTDTQYF	TGTGCCAGCAGTCTCGGGACAGGGGGTACAGATACGCAGTATTTT
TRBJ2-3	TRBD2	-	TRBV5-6	CASSSASGKSDTQYF	TGTGCCAGCAGCTCGGCTAGCGGGAAATCGGATACGCAGTATTTT
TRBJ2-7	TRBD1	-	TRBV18	CASSPTGGDEQYF	TGTGCCAGCTCACCGACAGGGGGCGACGAGCAGTACTTC
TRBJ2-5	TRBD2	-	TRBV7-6	CASSRLAGAIETQYF	TGTGCCAGCAGCCGACTAGCGGGGGCAATAGAGACCCAGTACTTC
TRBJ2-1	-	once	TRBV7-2	CASKGGLINGNEQFF	TGTGCCAGCAAGGGGGGGCTGATTAATGGAAATGAGCAGTTCTTC
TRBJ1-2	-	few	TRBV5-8	CASSYFSATNYGYTF	TGTGCCAGCAGCTACTTTAGTGCAACGAACTATGGCTACACCTTC
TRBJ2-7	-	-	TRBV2	CASSDEPPYEQYF	TGTGCCAGCAGTGACGAGCCACCCTACGAGCAGTACTTC
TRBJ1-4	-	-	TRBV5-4	CASSLVAGEKLFF	TGTGCCAGCAGCTTGGTCGCCGGTGAAAAACTGTTTTTT
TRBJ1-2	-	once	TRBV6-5	CASQPRGRSYGYTF	TGTGCCAGCCAGCCCAGGGGCAGGAGCTATGGCTACACCTTC
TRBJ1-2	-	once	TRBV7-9	CASGEQGYGGYTF	TGTGCCAGCGGAGAACAGGGTTACGGAGGCTACACCTTC
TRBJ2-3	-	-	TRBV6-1	CASSAIRGSGTDTQYF	TGTGCCAGCAGTGCGATTAGGGGGTCGGGCACAGATACGCAGTATTTT
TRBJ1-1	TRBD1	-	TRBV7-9	CASIRGQGNTEAFF	TGTGCCAGCATTCGGGGACAGGGAAACACTGAAGCTTTCTTT
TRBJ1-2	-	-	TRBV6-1	CASTEGEGYTF	TGTGCCAGCACTGAAGGGGAGGGCTACACCTTC
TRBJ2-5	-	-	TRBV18	CASSTTGKGETQYF	TGTGCCAGCTCAACAACAGGGAAAGGAGAGACCCAGTACTTC
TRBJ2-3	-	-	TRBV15	CATGSRSTDTQYF	TGTGCCACCGGTAGCCGAAGCACAGATACGCAGTATTTT
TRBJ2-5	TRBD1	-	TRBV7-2	CASSLVAGTGPIETQYF	TGTGCCAGCAGCTTAGTCGCCGGGACAGGGCCAATAGAGACCCAGTACTTC
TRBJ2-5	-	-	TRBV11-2	CASSLRGGQETQYF	TGTGCCAGCAGCTTAAGGGGGGGCCAAGAGACCCAGTACTTC
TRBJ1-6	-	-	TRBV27	CASSLRGSRGESPLHF	TGTGCCAGCAGTTTAAGGGGGTCCAGGGGAGAATCACCCCTCCACTTT
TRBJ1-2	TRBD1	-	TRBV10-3	CAISETTGDGYTF	TGTGCCATCAGTGAAACGACAGGGGATGGCTACACCTTC
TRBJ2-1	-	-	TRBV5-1	CASSLLTGTSYEQFF	TGCGCCAGCAGCTTACTTACAGGCACTTCTTATGAGCAGTTCTTC
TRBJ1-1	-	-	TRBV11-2	CASSGEGAVYTEAFF	TGTGCCAGCAGCGGGGAAGGGGCAGTATACACTGAAGCTTTCTTT
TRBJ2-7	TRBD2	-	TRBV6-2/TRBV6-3	CASRLAGPGGEQYF	TGTGCCAGCCGCCTAGCGGGACCCGGTGGGGAGCAGTACTTC
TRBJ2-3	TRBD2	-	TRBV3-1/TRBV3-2	CASSPSLAGATDTQYF	TGTGCCAGCAGCCCGAGCCTAGCGGGGGCCACAGATACGCAGTATTTT
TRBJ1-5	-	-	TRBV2	CASSEVGEQRPGQPQHF	TGTGCCAGCAGTGAAGTGGGCGAACAGCGCCCGGGACAGCCCCAGCATTTT
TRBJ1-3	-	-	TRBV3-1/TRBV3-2	CASSPGTAGNTIYF	TGTGCCAGCAGCCCCGGGACTGCAGGAAACACCATATATTTT
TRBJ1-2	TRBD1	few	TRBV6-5	CASSRRGDGYTF	TGTGCCAGCAGCCGCAGGGGGGACGGCTACACCTTC
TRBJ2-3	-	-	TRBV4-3	CASSQGPAGYPTDTQYF	TGCGCCAGCAGCCAAGGCCCCGCGGGGTACCCCACAGATACGCAGTATTTT
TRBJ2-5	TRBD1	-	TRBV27	CASSLAGTGKQETQYF	TGTGCCAGCAGTTTGGCCGGGACAGGAAAACAAGAGACCCAGTACTTC
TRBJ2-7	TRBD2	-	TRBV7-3	CASSLTGSGSIYEQYF	TGTGCCAGCAGCTTAACGGGCAGCGGGAGTATATACGAGCAGTACTTC